The 17 T cell receptor beta chains reported below all come from one sample, sequenced in a study of blood T cell repertoires in COVID-19. Clones were read by immunoSEQ multiplex PCR, and TCRdb kept only the in-frame ones, dropping some. The top ten hold approximately 9% of the sample, which has roughly 230,000 clones, around four fifths seen once. Specimen: peripheral blood. These receptors all come from a man in his forties or fifties with active or convalescent COVID-19.

This clone was observed once. CDR3 sequence (DNA): TGTGCCAGCAGCTTGGCTAGGCCCACAGGACTAAACTCTGGAAACACCATATATTTT. Its protein is CASSLARPTGLNSGNTIYF. This chain uses TRBV5-4 with TRBJ1-3; possible D gene TRBD1, 5 bases. Germline V CDR1 and CDR2: SGHNT, YYREEE (reference sequence). CDR3 length: 19 amino acids. V lost 0 bases, J lost 0 bases, and 19 bases lay in between.

This rearrangement joins TRBV7-6 to TRBJ2-7, with D perhaps TRBD1 (6 bases). Germline values: CDR1 SGHVS, CDR2 FNYEAQ. V lost 0 bases and J 3 bases, leaving 18 bases between the germline ends. The CDR3 length is 17 residues. CDR3: CASSLAGATRSSYEQYF. The CDR3 DNA is TGTGCCAGCAGCTTAGCGGGGGCCACTAGGAGTAGCTACGAGCAGTACTTC.

The V gene is TRBV4-1, the J gene TRBJ1-6; D is unclear. Germline CDR1 MGHRA, CDR2 YSYEKL. The CDR3 covers 18 residues. Trimming cost V 0 bases and J 0 bases, with 12 bases left between them. Written as DNA, the CDR3 is TGCGCCAGCAGCCAAGAGAGGGTTCGGACCTCCTATAATTCACCCCTCCACTTT. Translation: CASSQERVRTSYNSPLHF.

The CDR3 DNA follows: TGTGCCAGCAGCTCGAACAGGGTCTCCTACGAGCAGTACTTC. Amino acid sequence: CASSSNRVSYEQYF. This sequence joins TRBV7-2 and TRBJ2-7, with D perhaps matching TRBD1 (6 bases). Trimming took off 4 bases at V and 0 bases at J, with 10 bases between the two ends. This CDR3 is 14 amino acids long. CDR1 and CDR2 (germline): SGHTA, FQGNSA.

This rearrangement joins TRBV3-1 (or the pseudogene TRBV3-2) to TRBJ2-1; 7 positions match TRBD2. This CDR3 comprises 16 residues. Trimming cost V 3 bases and J 7 bases; bases outside gene matches: 12. Per the germline V gene, CDR1 is LGHDT and CDR2 is YNNKEL (reference sequence). The CDR3 sequence: CASSQTSPFGRNEQFF. In DNA form, the CDR3 reads TGTGCCAGCAGCCAGACGTCACCTTTCGGGAGGAATGAGCAGTTCTTC.

The V gene is TRBV18, the J gene TRBJ1-1, with D perhaps matching TRBD1 (5 bases). Trimming removed 4 bases from V and 0 bases from J, with 12 bases in between. Germline V gene lookup returns CDR1 KGHSH and CDR2 LQKENI. The CDR3 sequence is 15 residues long. Here the CDR3 DNA reads TGTGCCAGCTCACGGCAGGACAATTTGAACACTGAAGCTTTCTTT. It translates to CASSRQDNLNTEAFF.

CDR3 protein: CASSYSRQENSPLHF. CDR3 bases: TGTGCCAGCAGTTACTCCCGACAGGAGAATTCACCCCTCCACTTT. The chain links TRBV6-5 to TRBJ1-6; TRBD1 might be the D (6 bases). CDR3 size: 15 residues. From germline, CDR1 is MNHEY and CDR2 SVGAGI. V lost 0 bases to trimming and J lost 7 bases, with 10 bases between them.

The V and J genes are TRBV4-1 and TRBJ2-7, with TRBD2 matching over 12 bases. V dropped 3 bases and J dropped 2; count of bases not matched to a gene: 5. This CDR3 region has 16 residues. Germline-derived CDR1 and CDR2 are MGHRA and YSYEKL. This CDR3 is CASSQPTSGGTYEQYF. The DNA for the CDR3 is TGCGCCAGCAGCCAGCCGACTAGCGGGGGAACCTACGAGCAGTACTTC.

Only one count was recorded for this clone. DNA of the CDR3: TGTGCCAGCAGTCTCCCCCATAATTCACCCCTCCACTTT. Its protein product is CASSLPHNSPLHF. The chain carries TRBV6-5 and TRBJ1-6, with D uncertain. This CDR3 is built from 13 residues. Deletions cut 5 bases from V and 5 bases from J, with 7 bases between. Germline CDR1 reads MNHEY; CDR2 reads SVGAGI.

The V gene is TRBV10-3, the J gene TRBJ2-7; the match to TRBD1 covers 8 bases. Germline-derived CDR1 and CDR2 are ENHRY and SYGVKD. CDR3 size: 14 residues. V lost 3 bases to trimming and J lost 3 bases; unmatched junction nucleotides: 4. The CDR3 loop is CAISDRDRNYEQYF. The CDR3 nucleotides are TGTGCCATCAGTGACCGGGACAGGAACTACGAGCAGTACTTC.

This clone was seen only once. The chain couples TRBV5-6 to TRBJ2-3, with 7 bases matching TRBD1. V gave up 4 bases and J gave up 0 bases; unmatched junction bases: 5. Germline values: CDR1 SGHDT, CDR2 YYEEEE. This CDR3 spans 15 amino acids. As DNA, the CDR3 is TGTGCCAGCAGCATAAGACAGGGTAGCACAGATACGCAGTATTTT. Protein: CASSIRQGSTDTQYF.

The chain couples TRBV5-1 to TRBJ1-5; D is perhaps TRBD1 (6 bases). This CDR3 comprises 14 residues. The V end was cut by 0 bases, the J end by 9 bases, with 13 bases between. Germline V gives CDR1 SGHRS, CDR2 YFSETQ. CDR3 sequence reads: CASSLEGGNTPQHF. CDR3 nucleotides: TGCGCCAGCAGCTTGGAGGGGGGGAATACGCCCCAGCATTTT.

The chain combines TRBV7-6 with TRBJ2-2, with TRBD2 as a possible D gene (5 bases). Germline CDR1 SGHVS, CDR2 FNYEAQ. Between the trimmed V and J ends, which lost 5 bases and 4 bases, there was a span of 26 bases. The CDR3 totals 19 residues. The CDR3 reads CASSPLDSWENPSTGELFF. The DNA of the CDR3 is TGTGCCAGCAGCCCCCTCGATTCGTGGGAGAACCCGAGCACCGGGGAGCTGTTTTTT.

This clone was seen more than once but under ten times. The chain joins TRBV10-3 to TRBJ2-7; 10 bases map to TRBD1. J gave up 4 bases and V 11 bases, and 8 bases lay outside the gene matches. The CDR3 has 13 residues. Germline V gene sequence: CDR1 ENHRY, CDR2 SYGVKD. For the CDR3, the DNA is TGTGCCGTCGGGGACAGGGGACTTTACGAGCAGTACTTC. It specifies CAVGDRGLYEQYF.

This chain's CDR3 is CASSFGGAEKTQYF. The CDR3 DNA follows: TGTGCCAGCAGCTTTGGGGGGGCGGAAAAGACCCAGTACTTC. The chain has TRBV5-5 and TRBJ2-5; a weak D match, TRBD2 (7 bases). Trimming pared 2 bases from V and 6 bases from J, leaving 14 bases between. The CDR3 spans 14 residues. Germline CDR1 SGHKS, CDR2 YYEKEE (reference sequence).

The chain couples TRBV11-3 to TRBJ1-2; TRBD1 matches 7 bases. V shed 1 base, J shed 2 bases, and the junction held 1 base outside the gene matches. Germline CDR1 is SGHNT and CDR2 is YENEEA. The CDR3 consists of 14 residues. The CDR3 DNA sequence: TGTGCCAGCAGCTTAGCCAGGGGGAACTATGGCTACACCTTC. This sequence encodes CASSLARGNYGYTF.

The chain joins TRBV11-3 to TRBJ2-3, with TRBD2 matching over 10 bases. CDR1 is SGHNT, CDR2 YENEEA, per germline. This CDR3 is built from 17 residues. With 0 bases clipped from V and 2 bases from J, the junction kept 5 bases outside the gene matches. This CDR3 is CASSLEVAGGYTDTQYF. For the CDR3, the DNA is TGTGCCAGCAGCTTAGAAGTAGCGGGGGGTTACACAGATACGCAGTATTTT.